Each of the 8 T cell receptor beta chains below was sequenced from the same sample in a study of CD8 T cells in Susac syndrome. The RNA, roughly 0.45 to 1 ug, was put through reverse transcription using random hexamers. MiXCR was run by TCRdb on the immunoSEQ multiplex PCR reads, yielding one entry per CDR3 protein. The sample holds over 200,000 distinct CDR3 sequences, roughly 94% seen once. The specimen was CD4+ T cells from PBMCs. These receptors originate from a human donor with multiple sclerosis.

About this clonotype: One junction end disagrees with the germline gene, perhaps due to a read error. This CDR3 reads CASSPFTSPGELFF. The CDR3 DNA reads TGTGCTAGCAGCCCGTTTACTAGTCCCGGGGAGCTGTTTTTT. The chain combines TRBV7-7 with TRBJ2-2; D is perhaps TRBD2 (5 bases). Germline-derived CDR1 and CDR2 are SSHAT and FNYEAQ (reference sequence). The length of the CDR3 is 14 residues.

V gene TRBV29-1 combines with J gene TRBJ1-1; D is unclear. The V end lost 6 bases, the J end lost 2 bases, and 13 bases lay between the germline ends. There are 13 residues in the CDR3. Germline-derived CDR1 and CDR2 are SQVTM and ANQGSEA. Here the CDR3 reads CSVRTTLNTEAFF. The DNA of the CDR3 is TGCAGCGTCAGGACGACCCTCAACACTGAAGCTTTCTTT.

This chain connects TRBV24-1 to TRBJ2-7, with D unclear. CDR3 size: 9 residues. Germline loops: CDR1 KGHDR, CDR2 SFDVKD. Trimming left V 9 bases short and J 6 bases short, with 5 bases between. The CDR3 reads CATPAEQYF. CDR3 sequence (DNA): TGTGCCACCCCAGCCGAGCAGTACTTC.

This sequence joins TRBV6-2 or TRBV6-3 and TRBJ2-3, with 11 bases matching TRBD2. The trim removed 6 bases at V and 6 bases at J, leaving 8 bases unmatched. The CDR3 is 15 residues long. CDR1 MNHEY and CDR2 SVGEGT come from the germline V gene. The CDR3 reads CASSLAGGPGDTQYF. The CDR3 DNA reads TGTGCCAGCAGCCTAGCGGGGGGCCCCGGGGATACGCAGTATTTT.

Here the CDR3 DNA reads TGCAGCGCCCGGAAGGTGAACACTGAAGCTTTCTTT. This sequence encodes CSARKVNTEAFF. The chain joins TRBV29-1 to TRBJ1-1; D call uncertain. This CDR3 is built from 12 residues. V shed 7 bases and J shed 0 bases, with 9 bases lying between them. CDR1 and CDR2 (germline): SQVTM, ANQGSEA.

V and J are TRBV24-1 and TRBJ2-2; perhaps TRBD1 as D (5 bases). The CDR3 sequence is 13 residues long. V lost 8 bases and J lost 4, with 10 bases in between. Germline V gene sequence: CDR1 KGHDR, CDR2 SFDVKD. In DNA, the CDR3 is TGTGCCACCAAACAGGACGCCACCGGGGAGCTGTTTTTT. Protein: CATKQDATGELFF.

In this sample, this clonotype turned up a few times. One junction end disagrees with the germline gene, perhaps due to a read error. The CDR3 sequence is CASSLGQGNEQFF. CDR3 sequence (DNA): TGTGCTAGCAGCTTAGGCCAGGGGAATGAGCAGTTCTTC. The chain uses TRBV7-7 and TRBJ2-1, with D possibly being TRBD1 (6 bases). Germline loops: CDR1 SSHAT, CDR2 FNYEAQ (reference sequence). The length of the CDR3 is 13 residues. Based on the CDR3 plus reference TRBV7-7 and TRBJ2-1, the full variable domain is GAGVSQSPRYKVTKRGQDVTLRCDPISSHATLYWYQQALGQGPEFLTYFNYEAQPDKSGLPSDRFSAERPEGSISTLTIQRTEQRDSAMYRCASSLGQGNEQFFGPGTRLTVL.

The chain has TRBV25-1 and TRBJ2-7, with D perhaps being TRBD1 or TRBD2 (5 bases each). Trimming pared 9 bases from V and 0 bases from J, leaving 24 bases between. The CDR3 sequence is 17 residues long. Germline assignment: CDR1 MGHDK and CDR2 SYGVNS. CDR3 loop: CASKRTTTEGSSYEQYV. The CDR3 nucleotides read TGTGCCAGTAAGAGGACAACAACCGAGGGGAGCTCCTACGAGCAGTACGTC.